This T cell receptor (beta chain) was sequenced for a study of cytomegalovirus exposure and HLA in healthy donors. Study-wide findings and caveats: Some public TCRs appeared in many individuals, while most sequences were rare.

V shed 4 bases and J 7 bases; nucleotides not matched to a gene: 8. The CDR3 runs 15 residues. Germline CDR1 reads SGHDT; CDR2 reads YYEEEE. 13 Jbeta primers and 60 Vbeta primers were used for the PCR. Assay: immunoSEQ multiplex PCR; the TCRdb copy retains only in-frame clones and omits some. The sample has 100,000 to 150,000 clones, more than 60% seen once. As regards this clone: Its target is not known.

The chain recombines TRBV5-6 with TRBJ2-1, with TRBD2 identical over 10 bases. The sample comprised PBMCs. The source of this sequence is a man aged 25-45 years in good health and CMV-seronegative. CDR3 coding DNA: TGTGCCAGCAGCCCTACTAGCGGGGTAGAAAATGAGCAGTTCTTC. It is translated as CASSPTSGVENEQFF.